These T cell receptor beta chains were read from a single sample in a study of T-cell reconstitution after alpha-beta-depleted transplantation in children. MiXCR, applied by TCRdb to the PCR reads, yields one record per CDR3 protein. Seen here are a few hundred thousand distinct CDR3 sequences, roughly 7.8% observed once, and the top ten hold 9.1%. The material sequenced was peripheral blood, taken 360 days after TCRalphabeta/CD19-depleted stem cell transplant. The receptors originated from a female patient aged 2-10 years who had a stem cell transplant for Fanconi anemia, so the T cells may come from the graft donor. Each CDR3 is given with its conserved first and last residue. D genes are given only for firm matches. Clone size appears in some rows only: once, few, many, or a class for an expanded clone.

TRBV4-1	NA	TRBJ2-3	TRBD2	CASTPRGGASHTQYF	TGCGCCAGCACCCCCCGCGGGGGGGCTAGTCATACGCAGTATTTT
TRBV6-1	few	TRBJ1-4	NA	CASSEGEKLFF	TGTGCCAGCAGTGAAGGCGAAAAACTGTTTTTT
TRBV27	few	TRBJ1-5	TRBD1	CASSFPGQGAGYSNQPQHF	TGTGCCAGCAGTTTCCCCGGACAGGGGGCTGGGTACAGCAATCAGCCCCAGCATTTT
TRBV18	few	TRBJ2-3	NA	CASSPKTVADTQYF	TGTGCCAGCTCACCAAAGACAGTGGCAGATACGCAGTATTTT
TRBV7-9	many	TRBJ2-6	TRBD1	CASIYQGALSGANVLTF	TGTGCCAGCATCTATCAGGGGGCACTCTCTGGGGCCAACGTCCTGACTTTC
TRBV27	many	TRBJ2-2	TRBD2	CASSLWRLAANTGELFF	TGTGCCAGCAGTTTATGGAGACTAGCGGCAAACACCGGGGAGCTGTTTTTT
TRBV20-1	many	TRBJ2-5	TRBD2	CSAGRTSGTQETQYF	TGCAGTGCTGGCCGGACTAGCGGGACTCAAGAGACCCAGTACTTC
TRBV12-3/TRBV12-4	many	TRBJ2-2	NA	CASSLPWGGAGELFF	TGTGCCAGCAGTTTACCGTGGGGTGGGGCCGGGGAGCTGTTTTTT
TRBV7-9	NA	TRBJ2-7	NA	CASSRGELSEQYF	TGTGCCAGCAGCCGAGGGGAACTCAGCGAGCAGTACTTC
TRBV24-1	many	TRBJ2-1	NA	CATSAPEGNEQFF	TGTGCCACCAGTGCCCCCGAGGGGAATGAGCAGTTCTTC
TRBV7-9	NA	TRBJ2-7	TRBD2	CASSPLAGGRQYF	TGTGCCAGCAGCCCCTTGGCGGGGGGCAGGCAGTACTTC
TRBV11-2	many	TRBJ2-1	NA	CASGPMLMGYEQFF	TGTGCCAGCGGCCCTATGTTAATGGGGTATGAGCAGTTCTTC
TRBV12-3/TRBV12-4	many	TRBJ1-1	TRBD1	CASSFQGGLNTEAFF	TGTGCCAGCAGTTTTCAGGGGGGGTTGAACACTGAAGCTTTCTTT
TRBV20-1	many	TRBJ2-1	TRBD2	CSARDVRGGIHEQFF	TGCAGTGCTAGAGATGTGCGGGGGGGTATTCATGAGCAGTTCTTC
TRBV20-1	few	TRBJ1-3	NA	CSASTQGVLGNTIYF	TGCAGTGCTAGTACACAGGGAGTCTTGGGAAACACCATATATTTT
TRBV7-2	few	TRBJ2-7	NA	CASSLMGVLDEQYF	TGTGCCAGCAGCTTAATGGGGGTCTTAGACGAGCAGTACTTC
TRBV20-1	NA	TRBJ1-1	NA	CSAMDYATRAAFF	TGCAGTGCTATGGATTACGCCACAAGGGCAGCTTTCTTT
TRBV5-1	many	TRBJ1-4	NA	CASSLGATNEKLFF	TGTGCCAGCAGCTTGGGAGCAACTAATGAAAAACTGTTTTTT
TRBV6-5	many	TRBJ1-2	NA	CASSYGFVYGYTF	TGTGCCAGCAGTTACGGTTTCGTCTATGGCTACACCTTC
TRBV29-1	many	TRBJ2-3	TRBD2	CSVGVFGLAGISSTDTQYF	TGCAGCGTTGGGGTTTTCGGACTAGCGGGAATCTCTAGCACAGATACGCAGTATTTT
TRBV12-3/TRBV12-4	many	TRBJ1-2	NA	CASSLEAHYGYTF	TGTGCCAGCAGTTTGGAGGCCCACTATGGCTACACCTTC
TRBV6-2/TRBV6-3	NA	TRBJ1-4	NA	CASSPPPGRTNEKLFF	TGTGCCAGCAGTCCTCCCCCGGGGCGAACTAATGAAAAACTGTTTTTT
TRBV7-9	NA	TRBJ2-5	NA	CASSLENQGETQYF	TGTGCCAGCAGCTTAGAGAACCAGGGCGAGACCCAGTACTTC
TRBV7-6	NA	TRBJ2-1	TRBD2	CASSPGLAGKDNEQFF	TGTGCCAGCAGCCCGGGACTAGCGGGGAAGGACAATGAGCAGTTCTTC
TRBV4-2	many	TRBJ2-1	NA	CASSRDRPTLEQFF	TGTGCCAGCAGCCGAGACCGGCCGACCCTTGAGCAGTTCTTC
TRBV5-6	many	TRBJ2-3	NA	CASSPGLPPDTQYF	TGTGCCAGCAGCCCGGGACTGCCGCCAGATACGCAGTATTTT
TRBV20-1	many	TRBJ1-5	NA	CSAPAPDSNQPQHF	TGCAGTGCTCCCGCCCCGGATAGCAATCAGCCCCAGCATTTT
TRBV7-9	many	TRBJ1-1	NA	CSSSLLDSKDTEAFF	TGTTCCAGCAGCTTACTGGACAGTAAGGACACTGAAGCTTTCTTT
TRBV20-1	NA	TRBJ1-1	TRBD1	CSARWTGNTEAFF	TGCAGTGCTAGATGGACAGGGAACACTGAAGCTTTCTTT
TRBV7-3	few	TRBJ2-2	TRBD1	CASSQTGIVGELFF	TGTGCCAGCAGCCAGACAGGGATTGTCGGGGAGCTGTTTTTT
TRBV6-5	many	TRBJ2-7	NA	CASSYGDISYEQYF	TGTGCCAGCAGTTACGGGGACATCTCCTACGAGCAGTACTTC
TRBV4-2	few	TRBJ2-5	NA	CASSQDPLATQYF	TGTGCCAGCAGCCAAGATCCCCTAGCGACCCAGTACTTC
TRBV5-1	NA	TRBJ1-2	TRBD1	CASSLEDRGRPPPDGAYGYTF	TGCGCCAGCAGCTTGGAGGACAGGGGTCGCCCCCCACCCGATGGGGCGTATGGCTACACCTTC
TRBV28	many	TRBJ2-2	NA	CASSRPSAVFTGELFF	TGTGCCAGCAGTCGACCCAGCGCAGTGTTCACCGGGGAGCTGTTTTTT
TRBV7-9	NA	TRBJ2-7	NA	CASSSAGSQYF	TGTGCCAGCAGCTCCGCGGGGTCCCAGTACTTC
TRBV6-1	few	TRBJ2-7	TRBD2	CASSELAYYSYEQYF	TGTGCCAGCAGCGAACTAGCGTACTACTCCTACGAGCAGTACTTC
TRBV15	NA	TRBJ1-4	NA	CATSPGFEKLFF	TGTGCCACCAGCCCAGGGTTTGAAAAACTGTTTTTT
TRBV19	NA	TRBJ2-1	TRBD2	CASSIGGLAGVGEQFF	TGTGCCAGTAGTATAGGTGGACTAGCGGGAGTTGGTGAGCAGTTCTTC
TRBV20-1	many	TRBJ2-7	TRBD1	CSARDGQGVSNTQQYF	TGCAGTGCTAGGGACGGACAGGGAGTTAGCAATACGCAGCAGTACTTC
TRBV7-6	NA	TRBJ2-3	TRBD2	CASSRISAGGPDTQYF	TGTGCCAGCAGCAGAATCTCAGCGGGAGGCCCAGATACGCAGTATTTT
TRBV19	NA	TRBJ1-6	TRBD1	CASSINKGASPLHF	TGTGCCAGTAGTATAAACAAGGGGGCTTCACCCCTCCACTTT
TRBV4-1	many	TRBJ2-7	NA	CASSQDHTGASSYEQYF	TGCGCCAGCAGCCAAGATCATACGGGCGCCAGCTCCTACGAGCAGTACTTC
TRBV20-1	many	TRBJ2-5	TRBD1	CSAPGTGLGTQYF	TGCAGTGCACCCGGGACAGGGTTGGGGACCCAGTACTTC
TRBV29-1	many	TRBJ1-2	NA	CSVDSANYGYTF	TGCAGCGTTGATTCCGCGAACTATGGCTACACCTTC
TRBV15	many	TRBJ1-6	NA	CATSRVNSGLNSPLHF	TGTGCCACCAGCAGAGTTAATTCAGGGTTGAATTCACCCCTCCACTTT
TRBV4-3	many	TRBJ2-1	TRBD1	CASSQSSTGDVSYNEQFF	TGCGCCAGCAGCCAATCATCTACAGGGGATGTTTCCTACAATGAGCAGTTCTTC
TRBV5-1	NA	TRBJ1-1	TRBD1	CASSLETGGASGAFF	TGCGCCAGCAGCTTAGAAACAGGGGGCGCGTCGGGGGCTTTCTTT
TRBV7-9	many	TRBJ2-1	TRBD2	CASSLGTSEYNEQFF	TGTGCCAGCAGCTTGGGGACTAGCGAGTACAATGAGCAGTTCTTC
TRBV20-1	many	TRBJ1-2	NA	CSAGTATNYGYTF	TGCAGTGCTGGGACCGCGACTAACTATGGCTACACCTTC
TRBV5-1	many	TRBJ2-1	NA	CASSTGQFNSYNEQFF	TGCGCCAGCAGCACCGGACAGTTTAATTCCTACAATGAGCAGTTCTTC
TRBV5-5	NA	TRBJ1-1	TRBD1	CASSWASDRAANTEAFF	TGTGCCAGCAGCTGGGCTAGTGACAGGGCGGCGAACACTGAAGCTTTCTTT
TRBV2	many	TRBJ2-1	TRBD1	CASSEDRGNYNEQFF	TGTGCCAGCAGTGAGGACAGGGGGAACTACAATGAGCAGTTCTTC
TRBV3-1	NA	TRBJ2-1	TRBD2	CASSLSGLGIYEQFF	TGTGCCAGCAGCCTCTCGGGACTAGGCATCTATGAGCAGTTCTTC